Sequencing of this T cell receptor (beta chain) was carried out in a study of CD8 T cells in Susac syndrome. Study outcomes and limitations: The TCR sequencing and HLA analysis in the study involved a relatively small number of individuals, as the study acknowledged.

The sequenced target, TCR beta, came from blood CD8+ and CD4+ T cells. TEMRA cells were enriched by FACS, and CD4+ and CD8+ T cells were negatively isolated. Reverse transcription of roughly 0.45 to 1 ug RNA was performed with random hexamers. Amplification of TCR beta CDR3 by immunoSEQ multiplex PCR spanned 54 Vbeta and 13 Jbeta. TCRdb reanalysed the immunoSEQ multiplex PCR reads using MiXCR and keeps one entry per CDR3 protein. The table has a few hundred thousand distinct CDR3 sequences, more than 70% seen once. Points on this clonotype: Its antigen is currently unknown.

V gave up 1 base and J gave up 8 bases; unmatched junction bases: 4. CDR3 length: 14 residues. Germline V gives CDR1 KGHDR, CDR2 SFDVKD. The clonotype was recovered from a human donor with multiple sclerosis. This chain connects TRBV24-1 to TRBJ2-1; 7 nucleotides match TRBD2. Sequencing was carried out using CD8+ T cells from PBMCs. This chain's CDR3 is CATSDLTGGDEQFF. The CDR3 DNA is TGTGCCACCAGTGATTTAACGGGAGGCGATGAGCAGTTCTTC.